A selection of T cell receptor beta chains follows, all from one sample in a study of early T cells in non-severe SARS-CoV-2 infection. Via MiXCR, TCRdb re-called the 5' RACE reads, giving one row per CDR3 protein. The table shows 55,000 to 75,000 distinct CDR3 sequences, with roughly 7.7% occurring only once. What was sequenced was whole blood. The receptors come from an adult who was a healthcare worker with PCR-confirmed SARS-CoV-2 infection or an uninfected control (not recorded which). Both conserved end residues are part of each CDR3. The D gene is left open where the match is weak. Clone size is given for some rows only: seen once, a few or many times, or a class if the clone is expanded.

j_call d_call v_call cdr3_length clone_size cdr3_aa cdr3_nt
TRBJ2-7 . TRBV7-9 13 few CASSYAGLYEQYF TGTGCCAGCAGCTACGCGGGGCTCTACGAGCAGTACTTC
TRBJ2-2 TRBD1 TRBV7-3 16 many CASSPAGTGWPGELFF TGTGCCAGCAGCCCAGCCGGGACAGGGTGGCCCGGGGAGCTGTTTTTT
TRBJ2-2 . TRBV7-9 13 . CASRASNTGELFF TGTGCCAGCAGGGCCTCCAACACCGGGGAGCTGTTTTTT
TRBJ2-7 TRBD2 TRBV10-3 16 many CAISESSSGRKHEQYF TGTGCCATCAGTGAGTCATCTAGCGGGAGGAAACACGAGCAGTACTTC
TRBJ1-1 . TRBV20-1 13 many CSAKYDLNTEAFF TGCAGTGCTAAGTACGACTTGAACACTGAAGCTTTCTTT
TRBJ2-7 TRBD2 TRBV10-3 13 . CAISVGGAGEQYF TGTGCCATCAGTGTCGGGGGGGCTGGAGAGCAGTACTTC
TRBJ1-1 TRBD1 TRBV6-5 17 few CASSYIWTGPPNTEAFF TGTGCCAGCAGTTACATCTGGACAGGGCCCCCGAACACTGAAGCTTTCTTT
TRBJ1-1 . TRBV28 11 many CASSIFTEAFF TGTGCCAGCAGTATTTTCACTGAAGCTTTCTTT
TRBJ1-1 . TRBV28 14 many CASSSEGQGTEAFF TGTGCCAGCAGTTCGGAGGGACAAGGAACTGAAGCTTTCTTT
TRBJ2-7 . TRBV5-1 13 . CASSLEPLYEQYF TGCGCCAGCAGCTTGGAACCCCTCTACGAGCAGTACTTC
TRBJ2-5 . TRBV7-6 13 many CASSLQEQETQYF TGTGCCAGCAGCCTACAGGAACAAGAGACCCAGTACTTC
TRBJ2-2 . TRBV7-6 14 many CASSTLVGGGELFF TGTGCCAGCAGCACCCTCGTGGGGGGCGGGGAGCTGTTTTTT
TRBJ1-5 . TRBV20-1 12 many CSAKGLLKPQHF TGCAGTGCTAAGGGACTGCTGAAGCCCCAGCATTTT
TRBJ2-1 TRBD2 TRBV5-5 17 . CASSLRGGLAGHNEQFF TGTGCCAGCAGCTTGCGCGGGGGACTAGCGGGACACAATGAGCAGTTCTTC
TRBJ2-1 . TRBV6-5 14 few CASSLVFGLNEQFF TGTGCCAGCAGCCTCGTGTTCGGGCTCAATGAGCAGTTCTTC
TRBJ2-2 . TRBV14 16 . CASSQARQRYTGELFF TGTGCCAGCAGCCAAGCTCGCCAGCGGTACACCGGGGAGCTGTTTTTT
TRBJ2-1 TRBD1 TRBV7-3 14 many CASSPGQGAGEQFF TGTGCCAGCAGCCCCGGACAGGGGGCGGGTGAGCAGTTCTTC
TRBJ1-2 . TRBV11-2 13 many CASSPLGDYGYTF TGTGCCAGCAGCCCACTGGGGGACTATGGCTACACCTTC
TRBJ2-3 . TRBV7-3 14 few CASSLGYFTDTQYF TGTGCCAGCAGCTTAGGTTACTTCACAGATACGCAGTATTTT
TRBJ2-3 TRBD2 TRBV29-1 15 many CSVDRASGTTDTQYF TGCAGCGTTGATCGGGCTAGCGGGACGACAGATACGCAGTATTTT
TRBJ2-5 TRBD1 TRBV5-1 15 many CASSSTGTGEETQYF TGCGCCAGCAGCTCTACCGGGACAGGGGAAGAGACCCAGTACTTC
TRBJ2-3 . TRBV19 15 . CASREAQSSTDTQYF TGTGCCAGTAGGGAGGCACAATCTAGCACAGATACGCAGTATTTT
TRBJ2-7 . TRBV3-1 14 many CASTAMSLGGEQYF TGTGCCAGCACCGCAATGAGTTTGGGCGGCGAGCAGTACTTC
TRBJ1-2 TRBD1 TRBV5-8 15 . CASSLEGGAGYGYTF TGTGCCAGCAGCTTAGAAGGGGGCGCCGGCTATGGCTACACCTTC
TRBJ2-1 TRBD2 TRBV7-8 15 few CASSVLAGVNNEQFF TGTGCCAGCAGCGTACTAGCGGGAGTCAACAATGAGCAGTTCTTC
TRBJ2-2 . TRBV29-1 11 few CSVGNTGELFF TGCAGCGTAGGGAACACCGGGGAGCTGTTTTTT
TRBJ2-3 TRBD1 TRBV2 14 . CASRVDRGPDTQYF TGTGCCAGCAGGGTAGACAGGGGCCCAGATACGCAGTATTTT
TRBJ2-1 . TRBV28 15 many CASRTIAAYYNEQFF TGTGCCAGCAGAACTATAGCGGCCTACTACAATGAGCAGTTCTTC
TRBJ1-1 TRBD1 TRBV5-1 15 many CASSRDSLPSTEAFF TGCGCCAGCTCCCGGGACAGCCTGCCGAGCACTGAAGCTTTCTTT
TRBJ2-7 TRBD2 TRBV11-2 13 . CASTSSRLAEQYF TGTGCCAGCACTTCAAGTCGACTAGCCGAGCAGTACTTC
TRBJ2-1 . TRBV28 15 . CASISGGPKGNEQFF TGTGCCAGCATCAGTGGCGGCCCTAAGGGAAATGAGCAGTTCTTC
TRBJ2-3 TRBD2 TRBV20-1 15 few CSASTTSRLTDTQYF TGCAGTGCTAGTACGACTAGCCGATTGACAGATACGCAGTATTTT
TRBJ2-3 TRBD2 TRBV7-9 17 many CASSSPQASGSVDTQYF TGTGCCAGCAGCTCCCCCCAGGCTAGCGGGAGCGTGGATACGCAGTATTTT
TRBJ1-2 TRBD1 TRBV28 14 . CASSLLTGGYGYTF TGTGCCAGCAGTTTGTTAACAGGGGGCTATGGCTACACCTTC
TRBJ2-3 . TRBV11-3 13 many CASSFNEGDTQYF TGTGCCAGCAGCTTCAACGAAGGAGATACGCAGTATTTT
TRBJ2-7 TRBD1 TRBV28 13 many CASSRQGVYEQYF TGTGCCAGCAGTCGACAGGGGGTCTACGAGCAGTACTTC
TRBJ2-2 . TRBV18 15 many CASSPGASNTGELFF TGTGCCAGCTCACCAGGGGCATCGAACACCGGGGAGCTGTTTTTT
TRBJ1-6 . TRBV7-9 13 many CASSLTKNSPLHF TGTGCCAGCAGCTTGACCAAGAATTCACCCCTCCACTTT
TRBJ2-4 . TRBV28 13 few CASSRGARNIQYF TGTGCCAGCAGTCGGGGGGCTCGGAACATTCAGTACTTC
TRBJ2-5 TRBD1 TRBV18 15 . CASSKTGTGPFLEYF TGTGCCAGCTCAAAAACCGGGACAGGTCCGTTTTTGGAGTACTTC
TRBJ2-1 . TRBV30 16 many CAWSSGGGLTYNEQFF TGTGCCTGGAGTTCAGGTGGAGGACTTACTTACAATGAGCAGTTCTTC
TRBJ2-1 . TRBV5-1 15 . CASSRVESSYNEQFF TGCGCCAGCAGCCGAGTGGAGAGCTCCTACAATGAGCAGTTCTTC
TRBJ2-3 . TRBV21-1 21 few CASSKRGGLAGVYVLPDTQYF TGTGCCAGCAGCAAGCGGGGGGGACTAGCGGGAGTGTATGTCCTCCCAGATACGCAGTATTTT
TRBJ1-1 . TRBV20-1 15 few CSASESGRMSGEAFF TGCAGTGCTAGCGAGTCAGGTAGAATGTCTGGTGAAGCTTTCTTT
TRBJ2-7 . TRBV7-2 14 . CASSLELGYYEQYF TGTGCCAGCAGCTTAGAGCTCGGTTACTACGAGCAGTACTTC
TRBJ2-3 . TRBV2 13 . CASTKKGRDTQYF TGTGCCAGCACCAAGAAGGGGCGAGATACGCAGTATTTT
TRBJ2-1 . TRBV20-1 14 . CSARGGGPYNEQFF TGCAGTGCTAGAGGGGGAGGACCCTACAATGAGCAGTTCTTC
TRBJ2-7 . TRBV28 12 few CASSLAPTAPDF TGTGCCAGCAGTTTAGCCCCTACGGCGCCCGACTTC
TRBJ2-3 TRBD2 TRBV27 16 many CASSPRAGGGTDTQYF TGTGCCAGCAGTCCAAGAGCGGGAGGGGGCACAGATACGCAGTATTTT
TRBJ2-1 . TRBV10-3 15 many CAISETGGSYNEQFF TGTGCCATCAGTGAAACCGGGGGCTCCTACAATGAGCAGTTCTTC
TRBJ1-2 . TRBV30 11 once CVWSRQAGYTF TGTGTCTGGAGTCGGCAGGCGGGCTACACCTTC